One and the same sample provided the 24 T cell receptor beta chains below, sequenced in a study of Ad26.COV2.S vaccination and SARS-CoV-2 variants. TCRdb's copy holds only in-frame clones and misses some; the assay was immunoSEQ multiplex PCR. This sample has about 460,000 clones, with about 89% found just once. Treatment meaning: around 19 received Ad26.COV2.S at low or high dose, single or two shots; 5 received placebo; per-sample allocation not given. The investigators took samples on day 63 after the first vaccine or placebo injection. Specimen: peripheral blood, collected in a trial of Ad26.COV2.S vaccine versus placebo. The receptors derive from a person aged 18-65 years who received the Ad26.COV2.S COVID-19 vaccine or a placebo.

This chain links TRBV30 with TRBJ1-2; 7 nucleotides agree with TRBD1. The V and J ends lost 2 bases and 6 bases, in that order; junction bases with no gene match: 15. The CDR3 runs 16 residues. Germline V lookup: CDR1 GTSNPN, CDR2 SVGIG (reference sequence). CDR3 coding DNA: TGTGCCTGGAGTTCTCACCCCGGCGGGACAGACAATGGCTACACCTTC. Protein: CAWSSHPGGTDNGYTF.

This clone has only one observation. The CDR3: CASSVDLNTEAFF. The CDR3 DNA is TGTGCCAGCAGCGTAGACTTGAACACTGAAGCTTTCTTT. The chain has TRBV9 and TRBJ1-1; D not certain. The V and J ends lost 0 bases and 0 bases respectively, with 3 bases between them. This CDR3 region has 13 residues. Looked up from germline, CDR1 is SGDLS and CDR2 is YYNGEE.

A word on this clone: Other DNA sequences of this sample code for an identical CDR3. The chain is built from TRBV18 and TRBJ1-1; D is ambiguous. Trimming took off 1 base at V and 0 bases at J, with 3 bases between the two ends. Germline V gives CDR1 KGHSH, CDR2 LQKENI. This CDR3 comprises 13 residues. The CDR3, as DNA: TGTGCCAGCTCACCACGAGTGAACACTGAAGCTTTCTTT. Amino acids: CASSPRVNTEAFF.

The chain uses TRBV5-6 and TRBJ2-5; possibly TRBD1 or TRBD2 for D (5 bases each). Trimming took 0 bases from V and 2 from J, leaving 14 bases between them. The germline V gene has CDR1 SGHDT and CDR2 YYEEEE. The length of the CDR3 is 16 residues. In nucleotides, the CDR3 is TGTGCCAGCAGCTTGGCAAGTCTAGAGGGGCAAGAGACCCAGTACTTC. Translation: CASSLASLEGQETQYF.

This chain connects TRBV6-2 or TRBV6-3 to TRBJ1-5; 7 bases are a match to TRBD1. Germline CDR1 reads MNHEY; CDR2 reads SVGEGT. The V segment lost 2 bases and the J segment 1 base; nucleotides outside the gene matches: 8. The length of the CDR3 is 17 residues. The DNA for the CDR3 is TGTGCCAGCAGTTACCTTACAGGGGCGGGGAGCAATCAGCCCCAGCATTTT. As protein: CASSYLTGAGSNQPQHF.

The chain combines TRBV4-3 with TRBJ2-2, with D perhaps TRBD1 (6 bases). Trimming took off 3 bases at V and 4 bases at J, with 12 bases between the two ends. From germline, CDR1 is LGHNA and CDR2 YSLEER. The CDR3 length is 15 residues. The CDR3 nucleotides are TGCGCCAGCAGCCAGGGGGACACCTTCACCGGGGAGCTGTTTTTT. Translated: CASSQGDTFTGELFF.

This chain connects TRBV4-3 to TRBJ1-2; perhaps TRBD1 as D (6 bases). The germline CDR1 and CDR2 sequences are LGHNA and YSLEER. V lost 1 base to trimming and J lost 3 bases, with 9 bases between them. The CDR3 spans 14 residues. Here the CDR3 reads CASSQGRGYYGYTF. CDR3 sequence (DNA): TGCGCCAGCAGCCAAGGCAGGGGTTACTATGGCTACACCTTC.

This chain links TRBV6-5 with TRBJ1-6; a possible D gene is TRBD1 (6 bases). With 6 bases removed from V and 6 bases from J, the gap between germline ends came to 15 bases. This CDR3 region has 15 residues. Germline assignment: CDR1 MNHEY and CDR2 SVGAGI. In DNA, the CDR3 is TGTGCCAGCAGGCGGCGGGAACAGGGTAATTCACCCCTCCACTTT. Protein sequence: CASRRREQGNSPLHF.

The V call is TRBV6-5, the J call TRBJ1-1, with TRBD1 matching over 8 bases. The V gene's germline CDR1 is MNHEY and CDR2 SVGAGI. The CDR3 contains 14 residues. V was clipped by 5 bases and J by 6 bases; unmatched bases: 8. The CDR3 coding sequence is TGTGCCAGCAGTATGGACAGGGCAAGGCCTGAAGCTTTCTTT. Residues: CASSMDRARPEAFF.

This clone was seen once. The chain links TRBV19 to TRBJ1-1; D is uncertain. Germline V gene data show CDR1 as LNHDA and CDR2 as SQIVND (reference sequence). Trimming removed 3 bases at V and 0 bases at J, with 14 bases between. The CDR3 is made up of 16 amino acids. The CDR3: CASSIDDETLNTEAFF. The CDR3 region has the DNA TGTGCCAGTAGTATTGACGACGAGACCTTGAACACTGAAGCTTTCTTT. The variable domain in full, completed from reference TRBV19 and TRBJ1-1, reads DGGITQSPKYLFRKEGQNVTLSCEQNLNHDAMYWYRQDPGQGLRLIYYSQIVNDFQKGDIAEGYSVSREKKESFPLTVTSAQKNPTAFYLCASSIDDETLNTEAFFGQGTRLTVV.

This chain links TRBV7-8 with TRBJ2-7; 12 nucleotides match TRBD2. This CDR3 is built from 15 residues. J gave up 6 bases and V 3 bases, and 6 bases lay outside the gene matches. Germline V gene lookup returns CDR1 SGHVS and CDR2 FQNEAQ. The CDR3 coding sequence is TGTGCCAGCAGCTTGAACCCGACTAGCGGGAGCGAGCAGTACTTC. Protein sequence: CASSLNPTSGSEQYF.

The sample holds a few counts of this clone. V is TRBV15 and J is TRBJ1-2; 7 positions agree with TRBD1. This CDR3 contains 14 residues. V trimming: 5 bases; J trimming: 8 bases; junction bases outside the gene matches: 11. The germline CDR1 and CDR2 sequences are LNHNV and YYDKDF (reference sequence). The CDR3 sequence: CATSARTTGSGYTF. CDR3 coding DNA: TGTGCCACCAGCGCACGAACGACAGGGAGCGGCTACACCTTC.

This clone was seen once. This rearrangement joins TRBV6-1 to TRBJ2-3; D is uncertain. The germline V gene has CDR1 MNHNS and CDR2 SASEGT. The V and J ends lost 2 bases and 0 bases respectively, with 12 bases between them. The CDR3 contains 16 residues. The CDR3 reads CASSEMGVGSTDTQYF. The DNA for the CDR3 is TGTGCCAGCAGTGAAATGGGTGTGGGGAGCACAGATACGCAGTATTTT.

A single count supports this clone. This chain joins TRBV18 and TRBJ1-1; 7 nucleotides match TRBD1. V was pared by 4 bases and J by 0 bases, with 2 bases of the junction left unmatched. Germline lookup yields CDR1 KGHSH and CDR2 LQKENI. CDR3 size: 14 residues. CDR3 nucleotide sequence: TGTGCCAGCTCACTCACAGGGGTGAACACTGAAGCTTTCTTT. As protein: CASSLTGVNTEAFF.

Only a few counts were recorded for this clone. This may stem from a read error, because a much larger clone lies one nucleotide away. The rearrangement uses TRBV19 and TRBJ1-5; D remains ambiguous. Per the germline V gene, CDR1 is LNHDA and CDR2 is SQIVND (reference sequence). This CDR3 is 13 amino acids long. V lost 1 base, J lost 2 bases, and 3 bases lay in between. The CDR3 is CASSIVGNQPQHF. The CDR3 bases are TGTGCCAGTAGTATAGTTGGCAATCAGCCCCAGCATTTT.

This rearrangement joins TRBV28 to TRBJ1-4, with D perhaps matching TRBD1 (5 bases). The V gene lost 2 bases and the J gene lost 8 bases, with 15 bases spanning the gap. Germline V gene lookup returns CDR1 MDHEN and CDR2 SYDVKM. The CDR3 covers 15 residues. The CDR3 sequence is CASSLNRFGYEKLFF. The CDR3 DNA follows: TGTGCCAGCAGTTTAAACAGGTTCGGATACGAAAAACTGTTTTTT.

This sequence joins TRBV9 and TRBJ2-1; 9 positions match TRBD1. CDR3 length: 13 amino acids. V gave up 1 base and J gave up 9 bases; unmatched junction bases: 2. In germline, CDR1 is SGDLS, CDR2 YYNGEE. The CDR3 sequence: CASSVWTGVEQFF. In nucleotides, the CDR3 is TGTGCCAGCAGCGTATGGACAGGGGTTGAGCAGTTCTTC. The full variable domain, its missing parts supplied by reference TRBV9 and TRBJ2-1, is DSGVTQTPKHLITATGQRVTLRCSPRSGDLSVYWYQQSLDQGLQFLIQYYNGEERAKGNILERFSAQQFPDLHSELNLSSLELGDSALYFCASSVWTGVEQFFGPGTRLTVL.

V usage is TRBV29-1 and J usage is TRBJ2-5; D may be TRBD2 (6 bases). In germline, CDR1 is SQVTM, CDR2 ANQGSEA. V was cut by 4 bases and J by 1 base, with 13 bases left in between. CDR3 length: 14 amino acids. CDR3 amino acids: CSVGPTSSQETQYF. CDR3 in DNA: TGCAGCGTTGGGCCGACTAGTTCCCAAGAGACCCAGTACTTC.

V usage is TRBV19 and J usage is TRBJ2-2; 11 bases agree with TRBD1. The ends lost 7 bases at V and 5 bases at J; junction bases unmatched: 6. Germline CDR1 and CDR2: LNHDA and SQIVND (reference sequence). The CDR3 has 15 amino acids. In DNA form, the CDR3 reads TGTGCCAGTACCCCGGGACAGGGGGGTACCGGGGAGCTGTTTTTT. Amino acids: CASTPGQGGTGELFF.

This chain uses TRBV30 with TRBJ1-5; 7 positions agree with TRBD1. CDR3 size: 14 residues. V shed 3 bases and J 5 bases; nucleotides not matched to a gene: 7. Germline V gives CDR1 GTSNPN, CDR2 SVGIG (reference sequence). CDR3 residues: CAWSGTELDQPQHF. The CDR3 coding sequence is TGTGCCTGGAGCGGGACAGAGCTAGATCAGCCCCAGCATTTT. The variable domain in full, completed from reference TRBV30 and TRBJ1-5, reads SQTIHQWPATLVQPVGSPLSLECTVEGTSNPNLYWYRQAAGRGLQLLFYSVGIGQISSEVPQNLSASRPQDRQFILSSKKLLLSDSGFYLCAWSGTELDQPQHFGDGTRLSIL.

J is TRBJ1-2 and V is TRBV6-5; the D is unclear. The CDR3 length is 14 residues. The germline CDR1 and CDR2 sequences are MNHEY and SVGAGI. V was shortened by 5 bases and J by 6 bases, with 16 bases between the two germline ends. This CDR3 reads CASSPTPGSNGYTF. For the CDR3, the DNA is TGTGCCAGCAGTCCAACGCCCGGGTCGAATGGCTACACCTTC.

This clone was seen once. CDR3 loop: CASRSSRPGHSYGYTF. DNA for the CDR3: TGTGCCAGCAGATCCTCAAGGCCGGGACACAGCTATGGCTACACCTTC. This chain joins TRBV2 and TRBJ1-2; perhaps TRBD1 as D (6 bases). V was clipped by 6 bases and J by 4 bases, with 21 bases between them. The germline CDR1 and CDR2 sequences are SNHLY and FYNNEI. The CDR3 loop spans 16 amino acids.

V and J are TRBV6-5 and TRBJ1-1; D may be TRBD1 (5 bases). The CDR3 totals 15 residues. CDR1 and CDR2 (germline): MNHEY, SVGAGI. V was clipped by 7 bases and J by 1 base, with 16 bases between them. DNA of the CDR3: TGTGCCAGCAACCGCCGCTATACAGGGAACACTGAAGCTTTCTTT. Amino acids: CASNRRYTGNTEAFF.

J is TRBJ2-1 and V is TRBV7-3, with 11 positions matching TRBD2. CDR3 length equals 17 residues. V shed 3 bases, J shed 5 bases, and the junction held 9 bases outside the gene matches. From germline, CDR1 is SGHTA and CDR2 FQGTGA. In DNA, the CDR3 is TGTGCCAGCAGCTTTGTACTAGCGGGAGTCGGGGACAATGAGCAGTTCTTC. Translating it yields CASSFVLAGVGDNEQFF.